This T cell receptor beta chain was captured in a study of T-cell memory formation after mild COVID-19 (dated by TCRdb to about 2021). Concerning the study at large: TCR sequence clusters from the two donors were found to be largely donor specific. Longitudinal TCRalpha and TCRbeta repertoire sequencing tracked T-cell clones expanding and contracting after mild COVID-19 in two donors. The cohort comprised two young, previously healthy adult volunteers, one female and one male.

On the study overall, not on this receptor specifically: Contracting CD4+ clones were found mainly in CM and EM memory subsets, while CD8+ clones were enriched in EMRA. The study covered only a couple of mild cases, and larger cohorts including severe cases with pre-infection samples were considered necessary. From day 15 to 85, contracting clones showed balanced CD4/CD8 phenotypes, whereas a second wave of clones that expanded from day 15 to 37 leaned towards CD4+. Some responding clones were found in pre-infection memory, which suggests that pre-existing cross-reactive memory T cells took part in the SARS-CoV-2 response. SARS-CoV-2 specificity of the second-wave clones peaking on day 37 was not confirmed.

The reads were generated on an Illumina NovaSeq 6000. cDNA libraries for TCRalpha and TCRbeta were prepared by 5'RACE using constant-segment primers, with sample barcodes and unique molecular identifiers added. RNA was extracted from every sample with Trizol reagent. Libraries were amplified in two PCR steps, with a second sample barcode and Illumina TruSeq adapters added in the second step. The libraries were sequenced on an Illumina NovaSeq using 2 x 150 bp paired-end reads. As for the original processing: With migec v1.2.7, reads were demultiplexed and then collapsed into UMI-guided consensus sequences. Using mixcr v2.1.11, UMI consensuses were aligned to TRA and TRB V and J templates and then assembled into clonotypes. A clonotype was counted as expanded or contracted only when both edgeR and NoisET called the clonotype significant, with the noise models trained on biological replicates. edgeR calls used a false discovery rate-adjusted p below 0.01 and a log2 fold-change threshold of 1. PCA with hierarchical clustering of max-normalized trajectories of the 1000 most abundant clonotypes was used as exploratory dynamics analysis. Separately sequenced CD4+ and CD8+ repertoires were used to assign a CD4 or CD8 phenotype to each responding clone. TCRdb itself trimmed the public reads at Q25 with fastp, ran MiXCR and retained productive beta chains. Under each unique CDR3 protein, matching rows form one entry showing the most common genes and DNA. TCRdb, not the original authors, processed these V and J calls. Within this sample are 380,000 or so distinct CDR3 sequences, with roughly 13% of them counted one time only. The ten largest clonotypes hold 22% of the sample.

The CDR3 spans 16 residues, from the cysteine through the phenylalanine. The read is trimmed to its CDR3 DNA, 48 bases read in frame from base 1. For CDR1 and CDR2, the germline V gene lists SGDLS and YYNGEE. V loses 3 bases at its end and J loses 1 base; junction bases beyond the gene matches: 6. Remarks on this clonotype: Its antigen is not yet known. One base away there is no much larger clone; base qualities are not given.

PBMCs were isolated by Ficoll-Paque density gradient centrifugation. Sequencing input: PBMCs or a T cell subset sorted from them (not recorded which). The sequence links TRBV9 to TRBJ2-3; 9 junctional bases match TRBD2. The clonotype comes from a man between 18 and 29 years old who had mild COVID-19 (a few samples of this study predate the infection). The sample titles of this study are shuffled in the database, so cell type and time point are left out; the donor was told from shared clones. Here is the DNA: TGTGCCAGCAGCGACCAAAAGCGGGGGGGCACAGATACGCAGTATTTT. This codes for CASSDQKRGGTDTQYF.